The subject of this entry is one TCR beta chain. Via MiXCR, TCRdb re-called the multiplex PCR reads, giving one row per CDR3 protein. Counted here are 15,000 to 20,000 distinct CDR3 sequences, less than 45% occurring once; the ten biggest clones make up about an eighth. This entry is derived from a study of breast tumors, draining lymph nodes, adjacent tissues. V lost 4 bases and J lost 4, with 11 bases in between. Germline V gene data show CDR1 as SNHLY and CDR2 as FYNNEI. This CDR3 has 14 amino acids. This chain uses TRBV2 with TRBJ1-5; weak D call: TRBD1 (6 bases). The receptor comes from a female donor with breast cancer. Some clones in this sample may be carry-over from other donors' samples. Sequencing was carried out using tumor-adjacent breast tissue. The CDR3 bases are TGTGCCAGCAGTGGACAGGCAGCGAATCAGCCCCAGCATTTT. Protein sequence: CASSGQAANQPQHF.